The 24 T cell receptor beta chains below all came from one sample that was sequenced in a study of CD8+ T cells in alopecia areata. Sample treatment: oral pan-JAK inhibitor, 5-10 mg twice daily. Extraction and reverse transcription of RNA yielded cDNA as the sequencing template. TCRdb keeps only in-frame clones here, not all; method: immunoSEQ multiplex PCR. The sample lists 75,000 to 85,000 clones, around 61% occurring once. The specimen comprised CD8+ T cells sorted from blood, sampled at week 24, from a patient treated with tofacitinib. These receptors all come from a human donor with alopecia areata.

This clone has just a few counts. The genes are TRBV19 and TRBJ2-1; 8 bases agree with TRBD1. The CDR3 has 15 amino acids. CDR1 LNHDA and CDR2 SQIVND come from the germline V gene (reference sequence). With V trimmed by 4 bases and J by 3 bases, 5 bases remained unmatched. The CDR3 sequence is CASSSLGQVYNEQFF. In DNA, the CDR3 is TGTGCCAGTAGTAGCCTGGGACAGGTCTACAATGAGCAGTTCTTC.

Comment on this clone: In the same sample, other DNA sequences code for this CDR3. The chain links TRBV5-6 to TRBJ2-7, with D possibly TRBD2 on 5 matching bases. This CDR3 is built from 14 residues. Deletions cut 0 bases from V and 1 base from J, with 8 bases between. In germline, CDR1 is SGHDT, CDR2 YYEEEE. CDR3 amino acids: CASSLAGVSYEQYF. As DNA, the CDR3 is TGTGCCAGCAGCTTGGCCGGGGTATCCTACGAGCAGTACTTC.

The gene calls are TRBV9 and TRBJ2-2; D remains unclear. With 1 base removed from V and 4 bases from J, the gap between germline ends came to 17 bases. Per germline, CDR1 SGDLS and CDR2 YYNGEE. The CDR3 length is 17 residues. This CDR3 is CASSVIPTQQSTGELFF. The CDR3 nucleotides are TGTGCCAGCAGCGTAATCCCGACCCAACAGTCCACCGGGGAGCTGTTTTTT.

This clone was detected only a few times. A much larger clone lies a single base off, so this may be a read error. The gene calls are TRBV4-2 and TRBJ1-5; D gene unclear. V was clipped by 1 base and J by 8 bases, with 12 bases between them. Germline CDR1 reads LGHNA; CDR2 reads YNFKEQ. There are 14 residues in the CDR3. CDR3 sequence (DNA): TGTGCCAGCAGCCAAGTGGCCGGCTCGGAGCCCCAGCATTTT. Its protein product is CASSQVAGSEPQHF.

The chain's CDR3 is CASSGRVRGQETQYF. CDR3 bases: TGCGCCAGCAGCGGGCGTGTTCGGGGCCAAGAGACCCAGTACTTC. The rearrangement uses TRBV4-1 and TRBJ2-5; tentatively, D is TRBD2 (5 bases). The V end was cut by 5 bases, the J end by 1 base, with 14 bases between. Germline CDR1 is MGHRA and CDR2 is YSYEKL. This CDR3 has 15 residues.

V gene TRBV30 combines with J gene TRBJ1-1; maybe TRBD1 (5 bases). The CDR3 spans 11 residues. CDR1 is GTSNPN and CDR2 is SVGIG in the germline V gene (reference sequence). As DNA, the CDR3 is TGTGCTTACGGATCAGGGACTGAAGCTTTCTTT. Protein sequence: CAYGSGTEAFF.

The chain joins TRBV28 to TRBJ2-3, with D unresolved. The CDR3 spans 11 residues. The germline gives CDR1 MDHEN, CDR2 SYDVKM. The ends were cut back, 7 bases at V and 2 bases at J, with 4 bases in the middle. CDR3 nucleotides: TGTGCCAGCACCTCCACAGATACGCAGTATTTT. Amino acid sequence: CASTSTDTQYF. Supplemented by reference TRBV28 and TRBJ2-3, the full variable domain reads DVKVTQSSRYLVKRTGEKVFLECVQDMDHENMFWYRQDPGLGLRLIYFSYDVKMKEKGDIPEGYSVSREKKERFSLILESASTNQTSMYLCASTSTDTQYFGPGTRLTVL.

The chain recombines TRBV29-1 with TRBJ2-1; no clear D. Between the trimmed V and J ends, which lost 6 bases and 0 bases, there was a span of 9 bases. The CDR3 is made up of 13 amino acids. The germline gives CDR1 SQVTM, CDR2 ANQGSEA. Here the CDR3 reads CSVKHGSYNEQFF. The CDR3 DNA reads as TGCAGCGTCAAACATGGCTCCTACAATGAGCAGTTCTTC.

This clone turned up a few times. The V call is TRBV5-5, the J call TRBJ2-5; perhaps TRBD2 as D (7 bases). The CDR3 consists of 19 residues. V lost 4 bases and J lost 4, with 29 bases in between. Germline CDR1 SGHKS, CDR2 YYEKEE (reference sequence). The DNA for the CDR3 is TGTGCCAGCAGCCGAGCCCCGTGGGGGGCCTCGAGGGAGGGAGAGACCCAGTACTTC. Translated: CASSRAPWGASREGETQYF.

This clone has a handful of counts. This chain uses TRBV7-9 with TRBJ2-3; TRBD1 agrees at 11 bases. The germline V gene has CDR1 SEHNR and CDR2 FQNEAQ (reference sequence). The CDR3 contains 16 residues. Losses at the gene ends were 5 bases for V and 2 bases for J; bases not matched to a gene: 6. The CDR3 bases are TGTGCCAGCAGCCTTCGGACAGGGGGCACCACAGATACGCAGTATTTT. Amino acid sequence: CASSLRTGGTTDTQYF.

The rearrangement uses TRBV13 and TRBJ1-2; D perhaps matches TRBD1 (5 bases). The germline gives CDR1 PRHDT, CDR2 FYEKMQ (reference sequence). The V gene lost 3 bases and the J gene lost 0 bases, with 8 bases spanning the gap. The CDR3 covers 14 residues. Here the CDR3 DNA reads TGTGCCAGCAGCTTGCGGGGGTCTAACTATGGCTACACCTTC. Its translation is CASSLRGSNYGYTF. Drawing the rest from reference TRBV13 and TRBJ1-2, the complete variable domain is AAGVIQSPRHLIKEKRETATLKCYPIPRHDTVYWYQQGPGQDPQFLISFYEKMQSDKGSIPDRFSAQQFSDYHSELNMSSLELGDSALYFCASSLRGSNYGYTFGSGTRLTVV.

This sequence joins TRBV7-9 and TRBJ2-7, with 9 positions matching TRBD1. V gave up 5 bases and J gave up 3 bases; unmatched junction bases: 8. The CDR3 is 15 amino acids. Germline lookup yields CDR1 SEHNR and CDR2 FQNEAQ (reference sequence). CDR3 in amino acids: CASSDRDRVVYEQYF. CDR3 nucleotides: TGTGCCAGCAGCGACCGGGACAGGGTGGTCTACGAGCAGTACTTC.

The chain has TRBV7-9 and TRBJ2-3, with D hard to call. This CDR3 region has 14 residues. Germline values: CDR1 SEHNR, CDR2 FQNEAQ (reference sequence). Trimming removed 2 bases from V and 0 bases from J, with 6 bases in between. CDR3 DNA sequence: TGTGCCAGCAGCTTATGGGGAAGCACAGATACGCAGTATTTT. Translating gives CASSLWGSTDTQYF.

This clone was observed a single time. This chain links TRBV13 with TRBJ2-1, with D perhaps TRBD1 (5 bases). V lost 4 bases and J lost 3, with 16 bases in between. CDR1 and CDR2 from the germline V gene are PRHDT and FYEKMQ (reference sequence). CDR3 length: 16 residues. The CDR3 DNA sequence: TGTGCCAGCAGCTCCCCGGACACCCTCGTCTACAATGAGCAGTTCTTC. It yields the protein CASSSPDTLVYNEQFF.

The V call is TRBV6-5, the J call TRBJ2-7, with D maybe TRBD2 (5 bases). V lost 8 bases and J lost 7, with 12 bases in between. The CDR3 spans 11 residues. Germline V gene lookup returns CDR1 MNHEY and CDR2 SVGAGI. The CDR3 spells CASEFSGEQYF. For the CDR3, the DNA is TGTGCCAGCGAATTTTCGGGAGAGCAGTACTTC.

The V call is TRBV27, the J call TRBJ2-1; no clear D. The germline V and J ends were trimmed by 6 bases and 4 bases, with 10 bases remaining between them. Germline V gives CDR1 MNHEY, CDR2 SMNVEV (reference sequence). The CDR3 length is 13 residues. CDR3 sequence (DNA): TGTGCCAGCAGGGGGATCCTTTACAATGAGCAGTTCTTC. Translating gives CASRGILYNEQFF.

This clone has a handful of counts. The V and J genes are TRBV7-9 and TRBJ2-5; TRBD2 matches at 7 bases. This CDR3 has 16 amino acids. Germline V CDR1 and CDR2: SEHNR, FQNEAQ (reference sequence). Germline trimming cut 0 bases from V and 5 bases from J; bases unmatched to any gene: 9. The CDR3 coding sequence is TGTGCCAGCAGCTTAGCGGACCCAGCGGGAACGGAGACCCAGTACTTC. This gives the protein CASSLADPAGTETQYF.

This clone was observed a handful of times. This rearrangement joins TRBV4-3 to TRBJ1-2; D may be TRBD1 (5 bases). The V end was cut by 1 base, the J end by 0 bases, with 9 bases between. The CDR3 contains 15 residues. Germline V CDR1 and CDR2: LGHNA, YSLEER. CDR3 loop: CASSQGRGTNYGYTF. For the CDR3, the DNA is TGCGCCAGCAGCCAAGGACGGGGGACTAACTATGGCTACACCTTC.

This clone was found many times. The V gene is TRBV9, the J gene TRBJ2-1; D perhaps matches TRBD1 (7 bases). V was cut by 4 bases and J by 4 bases, with 15 bases left in between. Germline CDR1 is SGDLS and CDR2 is YYNGEE. The CDR3 contains 15 residues. This CDR3 reads CASSPSGGTYNEQFF. The CDR3 DNA reads TGTGCCAGCAGCCCGTCAGGGGGGACTTACAATGAGCAGTTCTTC.

The chain uses TRBV4-1 and TRBJ2-7; D gene ambiguous. This CDR3 is 15 amino acids long. Germline assignment: CDR1 MGHRA and CDR2 YSYEKL. V lost 1 base, J lost 0 bases, and 10 bases lay in between. The CDR3 region is CASSQGTRSSYEQYF. Written as DNA, the CDR3 is TGCGCCAGCAGCCAAGGGACGAGGAGCTCCTACGAGCAGTACTTC.

This clone was seen a handful of times. V usage is TRBV29-1 and J usage is TRBJ2-1; D is perhaps TRBD2 (5 bases). Trimming shortened V by 1 base and J by 3 bases, and 7 bases separated the two germline ends. Germline V gene lookup returns CDR1 SQVTM and CDR2 ANQGSEA. This CDR3 spans 13 amino acids. This chain's CDR3 is CSVEGTDYNEQFF. The CDR3 bases are TGCAGCGTTGAAGGGACTGACTACAATGAGCAGTTCTTC.

The chain is built from TRBV6-5 and TRBJ1-2; the D gene is possibly TRBD1 (6 bases). The germline gives CDR1 MNHEY, CDR2 SVGAGI. CDR3 size: 13 residues. V dropped 2 bases and J dropped 6 bases, with 10 bases sitting between them. The CDR3: CASSYGQKDGYTF. The CDR3 bases are TGTGCCAGCAGTTACGGACAGAAGGATGGCTACACCTTC.

The CDR3 nucleotides read TGTGCCAGCAGCCCGGGCTCTGGGGCCAACGTCCTGACTTTC. Encoded protein: CASSPGSGANVLTF. This chain connects TRBV5-8 to TRBJ2-6; no firm D call. The CDR3 is 14 amino acids. V gave up 4 bases and J gave up 0 bases, with 5 bases separating them. CDR1 SGHTS and CDR2 YDEGEE come from the germline V gene. Variable domain in full (rest from reference TRBV5-8 and TRBJ2-6): EAGVTQSPTHLIKTRGQQATLRCSPISGHTSVYWYQQALGLGLQFLLWYDEGEERNRGNFPPRFSGRQFPNYSSELNVNALELEDSALYLCASSPGSGANVLTFGAGSRLTVL.

The rearrangement links TRBV4-1 to TRBJ2-3, with D possibly being TRBD2 (6 bases). There are 18 residues in the CDR3. CDR1 and CDR2 from the germline V gene are MGHRA and YSYEKL. V lost 2 bases, J lost 1 base, and 19 bases lay in between. CDR3 nucleotides: TGCGCCAGCAGCCAAACCCCCTCGGGAGCGCTCGGCACAGATACGCAGTATTTT. This codes for CASSQTPSGALGTDTQYF.